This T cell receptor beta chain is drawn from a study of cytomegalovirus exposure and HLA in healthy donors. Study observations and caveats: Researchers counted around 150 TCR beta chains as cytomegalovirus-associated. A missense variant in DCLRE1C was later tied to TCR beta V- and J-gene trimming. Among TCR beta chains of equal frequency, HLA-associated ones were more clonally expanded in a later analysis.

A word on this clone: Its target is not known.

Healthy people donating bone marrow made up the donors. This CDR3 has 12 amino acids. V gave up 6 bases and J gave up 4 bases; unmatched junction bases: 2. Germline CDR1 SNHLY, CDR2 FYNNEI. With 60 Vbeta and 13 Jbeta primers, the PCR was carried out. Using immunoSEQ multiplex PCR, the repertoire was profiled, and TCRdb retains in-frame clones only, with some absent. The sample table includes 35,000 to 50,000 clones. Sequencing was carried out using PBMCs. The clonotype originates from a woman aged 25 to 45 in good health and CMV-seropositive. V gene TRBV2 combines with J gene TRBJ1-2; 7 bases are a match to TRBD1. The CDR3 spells CASRPGGYGYTF. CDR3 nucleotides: TGTGCCAGCAGGCCAGGGGGCTATGGCTACACCTTC.